The 15 T cell receptor beta chains below all came from one sample that was sequenced in a study of beta chain features in type 1 diabetes. The whole isolated RNA underwent reverse transcription, so sequencing captured expressed TCRB transcripts. Method: immunoSEQ multiplex PCR; TCRdb's copy keeps in-frame clones and lacks some. The sample gives about 360,000 clones, around 12% of which show up once; 0.015% to 0.02% is in the top ten. The sample taken for sequencing was naive CD4+ T cells from blood. The source is a man younger than 35 in good health.

This chain joins TRBV2 and TRBJ1-6, with D tentatively TRBD1 (6 bases). Germline CDR1 SNHLY, CDR2 FYNNEI. V lost 6 bases and J lost 7, with 19 bases in between. The CDR3 has 16 residues. CDR3 coding DNA: TGTGCCAGCAGGCAAGTCCGGGGGGCCCGGAATTCACCCCTCCACTTT. This sequence encodes CASRQVRGARNSPLHF. Full variable domain (outside the CDR3, taken from reference TRBV2 and TRBJ1-6): EPEVTQTPSHQVTQMGQEVILRCVPISNHLYFYWYRQILGQKVEFLVSFYNNEISEKSEIFDDQFSVERPDGSNFTLKIRSTKLEDSAMYFCASRQVRGARNSPLHFGNGTRLTVT.

This clone was counted between two and nine times. Within the sample, other DNA sequences also encode this same CDR3. The gene calls are TRBV18 and TRBJ2-3, with a tentative D call TRBD2 (5 bases). V lost 3 bases and J lost 0, with 10 bases in between. The CDR3 totals 15 residues. Germline lookup yields CDR1 KGHSH and CDR2 LQKENI. The CDR3 sequence: CASSPLSGSTDTQYF. The CDR3 coding sequence is TGTGCCAGCTCACCTCTAAGCGGTAGCACAGATACGCAGTATTTT.

A few counts support this clone. The chain couples TRBV7-2 to TRBJ2-3; 10 positions agree with TRBD2. The V gene end was trimmed by 0 bases and the J gene end by 4 bases; junction bases not matched to a gene: 7. Germline CDR1 reads SGHTA; CDR2 reads FQGNSA. The CDR3 spans 17 residues. CDR3 sequence reads: CASSLARLAGAADTQYF. Here the CDR3 DNA reads TGTGCCAGCAGCTTAGCGCGGCTAGCGGGAGCGGCAGATACGCAGTATTTT.

This clone appeared a few times. The chain combines TRBV7-9 with TRBJ2-5; D ambiguous. Germline V CDR1 and CDR2: SEHNR, FQNEAQ (reference sequence). With 0 bases removed from V and 1 base from J, the gap between germline ends came to 12 bases. The CDR3 spans 16 residues. The CDR3 region has the DNA TGTGCCAGCAGCTTAGCGGGCCGTTCACCCCAAGAGACCCAGTACTTC. Its translation: CASSLAGRSPQETQYF.

V gene TRBV4-3 combines with J gene TRBJ2-6; D perhaps matches TRBD2 (6 bases). V shed 0 bases and J shed 12 bases, with 15 bases lying between them. The CDR3 totals 15 residues. Germline CDR1 is LGHNA and CDR2 is YSLEER. CDR3 in amino acids: CASSQDMGGRGVLTF. CDR3 DNA sequence: TGCGCCAGCAGCCAAGATATGGGGGGTCGCGGCGTCCTGACTTTC.

V usage is TRBV7-3 and J usage is TRBJ2-2; weak D call: TRBD2 (6 bases). V shed 3 bases and J shed 0 bases, with 11 bases lying between them. The CDR3 extends over 16 amino acids. CDR1 SGHTA and CDR2 FQGTGA come from the germline V gene. For the CDR3, the DNA is TGTGCCAGCAGCTTGCTTGGCGGGACGAACACCGGGGAGCTGTTTTTT. This sequence encodes CASSLLGGTNTGELFF.

The chain couples TRBV7-3 to TRBJ1-2, with unresolved D. V was clipped by 5 bases and J by 6 bases, with 10 bases between them. Germline V lookup: CDR1 SGHTA, CDR2 FQGTGA. CDR3 length equals 12 residues. Written as DNA, the CDR3 is TGTGCCAGCAGCGAGCCAGGTGATGGCTACACCTTC. Translation gives CASSEPGDGYTF.

J is TRBJ1-5 and V is TRBV6-6; D gene uncertain. V was cut by 0 bases and J by 6 bases, with 12 bases left in between. Germline V gene lookup returns CDR1 MNHNY and CDR2 SVGAGI (reference sequence). This CDR3 contains 15 residues. CDR3 nucleotides: TGTGCCAGCAGTTACTCGTCCGGACTAGGTCAGCCCCAGCATTTT. It is translated as CASSYSSGLGQPQHF.

Written as DNA, the CDR3 is TGTGCCAGCAGCCCAGGAAGGTGGGACACTGAAGCTTTCTTT. Its translation: CASSPGRWDTEAFF. The chain links TRBV7-8 to TRBJ1-1; D gene unclear. Germline V CDR1 and CDR2: SGHVS, FQNEAQ. The V end was cut by 5 bases, the J end by 3 bases, with 13 bases between. This CDR3 contains 14 residues.

This clone appeared a few times. V and J are TRBV20-1 and TRBJ2-5; D is unclear. V lost 5 bases, J lost 5 bases, and 9 bases lay in between. The CDR3 runs 11 residues. Germline CDR1 is DFQATT and CDR2 is SNEGSKA (reference sequence). The CDR3, as DNA: TGCAGTGCTTCCCCCGTCGAGACCCAGTACTTC. Translation: CSASPVETQYF.

The V call is TRBV7-9, the J call TRBJ2-2; 12 bases are shared with TRBD1. The CDR3 runs to 19 residues. V lost 2 bases and J lost 1; bases outside the gene matches: 8. Germline V gene data show CDR1 as SEHNR and CDR2 as FQNEAQ (reference sequence). The CDR3 reads CASSLMGQGATLNTGELFF. CDR3 DNA: TGTGCCAGCAGCTTAATGGGACAGGGGGCTACACTGAACACCGGGGAGCTGTTTTTT.

This clone has a handful of counts. Written as DNA, the CDR3 is TGCGCCAGCAGCCAACGGGGGGCGGGGCGGCATGGGACGCAGTATTTT. As protein: CASSQRGAGRHGTQYF. The gene calls are TRBV4-3 and TRBJ2-3, with D maybe TRBD2 (7 bases). The V gene's germline CDR1 is LGHNA and CDR2 YSLEER. CDR3 length: 16 amino acids. V gave up 2 bases and J gave up 9 bases, with 21 bases separating them.

This clone was seen a few times. The rearrangement uses TRBV7-9 and TRBJ2-7; D possibly corresponds to TRBD1 (6 bases). This CDR3 has 14 residues. V gave up 5 bases and J gave up 2 bases, with 13 bases separating them. Germline CDR1 SEHNR, CDR2 FQNEAQ (reference sequence). The CDR3: CASSRWTATYEQYF. The CDR3 DNA follows: TGTGCCAGCAGCCGCTGGACAGCCACCTACGAGCAGTACTTC.

This clone has only a few counts. The chain combines TRBV6-5 with TRBJ1-3; maybe TRBD1 (5 bases). The CDR3 covers 15 residues. The V end lost 2 bases, the J end lost 0 bases, and 8 bases lay between the germline ends. Germline V CDR1 and CDR2: MNHEY, SVGAGI. The CDR3 region is CASSYAGNSGNTIYF. The DNA of the CDR3 is TGTGCCAGCAGTTACGCAGGGAACTCTGGAAACACCATATATTTT.

This chain joins TRBV19 and TRBJ2-1, with TRBD1 matching 7 bases. This CDR3 comprises 13 residues. Germline lookup yields CDR1 LNHDA and CDR2 SQIVND (reference sequence). J lost 7 bases, V lost 6 bases, and 6 bases had no gene match. Written as DNA, the CDR3 is TGTGCCAGTAGCAGGGACAGAGAGAATGAGCAGTTCTTC. Its protein is CASSRDRENEQFF.